These 12 T cell receptor beta chains originate from one sample sequenced in a study of long-term antiretroviral therapy in people with HIV. immunoSEQ v3.0 was run at survey level. Assay: immunoSEQ multiplex PCR; the TCRdb copy retains only in-frame clones and omits some. The sample shows about 40,000 clones, 85% to 90% of them seen only once. Sequenced material: unsorted PBMCs, taken 3.1 years after starting antiretroviral therapy. All receptors derive from a woman in her 50s with HIV.

This chain joins TRBV11-2 and TRBJ2-7, with D perhaps TRBD1 or TRBD2 (5 bases each). The CDR3 is 14 amino acids. Trimming removed 1 base at V and 6 bases at J, with 13 bases between. Looked up from germline, CDR1 is SGHAT and CDR2 is FQNNGV. The CDR3 DNA sequence: TGTGCCAGCAGCTTAGGACCAAGGGGAGTCGAGCAGTACTTC. It specifies CASSLGPRGVEQYF.

This clone was recorded only once. The J gene is TRBJ2-3, the V gene TRBV18; 7 bases are shared with TRBD1. The V segment lost 3 bases and the J segment 4 bases; nucleotides outside the gene matches: 7. This CDR3 contains 15 residues. The germline gives CDR1 KGHSH, CDR2 LQKENI. CDR3 amino acids: CASSPTRQGPDTQYF. DNA of the CDR3: TGTGCCAGCTCACCCACAAGACAGGGCCCAGATACGCAGTATTTT.

The gene calls are TRBV5-4 and TRBJ2-3, with no clear D. Trimming shortened V by 6 bases and J by 2 bases, and 13 bases separated the two germline ends. From germline, CDR1 is SGHNT and CDR2 YYREEE (reference sequence). This CDR3 comprises 14 residues. CDR3 nucleotide sequence: TGTGCCAGCACCCCCGCCCGGTACACAGATACGCAGTATTTT. Its translation: CASTPARYTDTQYF.

The J gene is TRBJ1-1, the V gene TRBV7-9; weak D call: TRBD1 (5 bases). V was clipped by 11 bases and J by 0 bases, with 16 bases between them. CDR1 is SEHNR and CDR2 is FQNEAQ in the germline V gene (reference sequence). The CDR3 spans 14 residues. CDR3 in DNA: TGTGCCGTTACCCTTGACAGCATGAACACTGAAGCTTTCTTT. Translated, it gives CAVTLDSMNTEAFF.

In this sample, this clone turned up a few times. The DNA for the CDR3 is TGTGCCAGCAGCTTAGAGTCAGGGGCAGGGGGTGGCTACACCTTC. Translating it yields CASSLESGAGGGYTF. This rearrangement joins TRBV7-9 to TRBJ1-2; 7 nucleotides align to TRBD1. V lost 1 base to trimming and J lost 7 bases; unmatched junction nucleotides: 9. Germline assignment: CDR1 SEHNR and CDR2 FQNEAQ (reference sequence). The CDR3 is 15 amino acids.

This clone turned up a few times. V gene TRBV19 combines with J gene TRBJ2-1; D might be TRBD1 or TRBD2, each matching 6 bases. This CDR3 comprises 14 residues. With 6 bases removed from V and 8 bases from J, the gap between germline ends came to 17 bases. Germline assignment: CDR1 LNHDA and CDR2 SQIVND (reference sequence). The CDR3 DNA reads TGTGCCAGTAGCCCGGGCCGGGGGCGGCATGAGCAGTTCTTC. This encodes CASSPGRGRHEQFF.

Here the CDR3 reads CASSQGSGNTIYF. In DNA form, the CDR3 reads TGTGCCAGCAGCCAGGGTTCTGGAAACACCATATATTTT. This chain joins TRBV6-6 and TRBJ1-3, with D possibly being TRBD1 (5 bases). V shed 6 bases and J shed 1 base, with 7 bases lying between them. The CDR3 runs 13 residues. Germline CDR1 is MNHNY and CDR2 is SVGAGI (reference sequence).

CDR3 sequence: CASRPPWGSYNSPLHF. CDR3 bases: TGTGCCAGCAGGCCCCCGTGGGGCTCCTATAATTCACCCCTCCACTTT. The chain uses TRBV7-2 and TRBJ1-6; no definite D call. The CDR3 covers 16 residues. The germline V gene encodes CDR1 SGHTA and CDR2 FQGNSA. Trimming removed 6 bases from V and 0 bases from J, with 12 bases in between.

The chain employs TRBV29-1 and TRBJ1-1; the D gene is possibly TRBD1 (6 bases). CDR3 length: 13 residues. Deletions cut 3 bases from V and 3 bases from J, with 11 bases between. The germline gives CDR1 SQVTM, CDR2 ANQGSEA. CDR3 sequence: CSVDRGLDTEAFF. The DNA of the CDR3 is TGCAGCGTTGACAGGGGACTAGACACTGAAGCTTTCTTT.

The genes are TRBV19 and TRBJ1-2; D is uncertain. V gave up 4 bases and J gave up 8 bases, with 14 bases separating them. CDR1 LNHDA and CDR2 SQIVND come from the germline V gene (reference sequence). This CDR3 has 13 residues. The CDR3 region is CASSTTKTGGYTF. CDR3 coding DNA: TGTGCCAGTAGTACTACTAAAACCGGCGGCTACACCTTC.

The CDR3 DNA is TGTGCCAGCACCCTTGAGACAGAGAAGGCCCTGGGCGGATACAATGAGCAGTTCTTC. It specifies CASTLETEKALGGYNEQFF. The chain carries TRBV7-9 and TRBJ2-1, with D perhaps matching TRBD1 (5 bases). The V gene's germline CDR1 is SEHNR and CDR2 FQNEAQ (reference sequence). This CDR3 contains 19 residues. V lost 7 bases and J lost 4, with 29 bases in between.

The V call is TRBV5-1, the J call TRBJ2-1, with a tentative D call TRBD1 (6 bases). V lost 0 bases to trimming and J lost 3 bases, with 10 bases between them. This CDR3 has 15 amino acids. Per the germline V gene, CDR1 is SGHRS and CDR2 is YFSETQ. The CDR3 sequence is CASSLAGDIYNEQFF. CDR3 bases: TGCGCCAGCAGCTTGGCAGGGGATATCTACAATGAGCAGTTCTTC.